The clone carrying this T cell receptor beta chain was observed a few times. No antigen is known for it. Making TCR beta cDNA involved approximately 520 ng total RNA and a constant-region primer. Generation of the TCR beta libraries relied on three nested multiplex PCR rounds using slightly modified ARM-PCR. TCRdb redid the calling of the multiplex PCR reads with MiXCR, one entry per CDR3 protein. The sample lists just over 300,000 distinct CDR3 sequences, around 50% occurring once. Extraction also yielded germline DNA, while blood RNA was obtained from unsorted whole blood. This record belongs to a study of tumor-infiltrating lymphocytes in primary liver carcinoma. Study background: Stage T1-T3 N0M0 tumors spanned about 4 to 11 cm.

Study-wide results and caveats: Blood fell significantly below tumors in its top-250-clone fraction (p = 0.039).

Sequencing was done on a sample of peripheral blood. This receptor was taken from a woman younger than 45 with primary liver carcinoma and hepatitis B virus infection.

The CDR3, as DNA: TGTGCCAGCAGTTACGGGGTCCGCACTGAAGCTTTCTTT. Protein: CASSYGVRTEAFF. This chain uses TRBV6-5 with TRBJ1-1; no reliable D call. Germline V gives CDR1 MNHEY, CDR2 SVGAGI. The CDR3 sequence is 13 residues long. The ends were cut back, 2 bases at V and 4 bases at J, with 8 bases in the middle.